This entry describes one T cell receptor (beta chain). Under the authors' procedure: Amplification from reference gene primers served as the basis for estimated nucleated cell counts. Profiling relied on immunoSEQ multiplex PCR, and the TCRdb table lists in-frame clones only, not all of them. V and J calls and clone size come straight from that table; D and trimming were deduced from the DNA. The data contain roughly 53,000 clones, around 85% of them seen just once; the ten biggest clones take up 13% to 15%. The entry originates in a study of blood T cell repertoires in COVID-19. Whole-study context: PBMCs, B-cell-depleted T cells, or T cells were the source of the cDNA or gDNA that made up the material.

Germline CDR1 and CDR2: LGHNA and YSLEER. The CDR3 totals 18 residues. Losses at the gene ends were 6 bases for V and 1 base for J; bases not matched to a gene: 15. The chain joins TRBV4-3 to TRBJ2-5, with 9 bases fitting TRBD2. This TCR derives from a human donor in a cohort sampled during active COVID-19. The source material was peripheral blood. CDR3 coding DNA: TGCGCCAGCAGTGCAAAGGGCTCAGCGGGAGGAGCCCAAGAGACCCAGTACTTC. Translating it yields CASSAKGSAGGAQETQYF.